This TCR beta chain was found in a study of OX40 agonist ivuxolimab in advanced cancers. Overall study context: Partial responses were recorded for three patients, including one with hepatocellular carcinoma and two with cutaneous melanoma.

Libraries were prepared by immunoSEQ multiplex PCR; TCRdb keeps only in-frame clonotypes and omits some of them. The profile shows 55,000 to 60,000 clones, 93% of them singletons. Per the germline V gene, CDR1 is ENHRY and CDR2 is SYGVKD. The length of the CDR3 is 15 residues. Trimming removed 5 bases from V and 6 bases from J; junction bases left unmatched: 6. The source is an adult with an advanced solid tumor such as melanoma, head and neck, liver or kidney cancer. The chain joins TRBV10-3 to TRBJ2-1, with 11 bases lining up with TRBD2. Sequencing was performed on CD4+ or CD8+ T cells sorted from blood, taken in a trial of the OX40 agonist ivuxolimab. This CDR3 reads CAISSTTSGGNEQFF. The CDR3 DNA follows: TGTGCCATCAGTTCAACCACTAGCGGGGGCAATGAGCAGTTCTTC.